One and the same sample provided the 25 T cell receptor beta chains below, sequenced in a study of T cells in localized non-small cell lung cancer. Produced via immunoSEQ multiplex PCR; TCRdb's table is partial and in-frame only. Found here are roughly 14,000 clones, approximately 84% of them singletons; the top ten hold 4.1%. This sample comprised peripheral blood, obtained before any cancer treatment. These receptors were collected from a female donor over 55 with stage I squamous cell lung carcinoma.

The CDR3 nucleotides read TGTGCCAGTAGTACAGGTCGGGCGCAAGATAGCAATCAGCCCCAGCATTTT. Translation gives CASSTGRAQDSNQPQHF. V and J are TRBV19 and TRBJ1-5; no firm D call. CDR3 length equals 17 residues. The germline V gene has CDR1 LNHDA and CDR2 SQIVND (reference sequence). Between the trimmed V and J ends, which lost 4 bases and 0 bases, there was a span of 16 bases.

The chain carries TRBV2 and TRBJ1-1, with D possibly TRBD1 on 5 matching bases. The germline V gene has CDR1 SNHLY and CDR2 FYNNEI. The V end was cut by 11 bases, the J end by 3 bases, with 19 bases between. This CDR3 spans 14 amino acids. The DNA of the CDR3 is TGTGCCGGATCGACGGCGATAGGGGACACTGAAGCTTTCTTT. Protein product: CAGSTAIGDTEAFF.

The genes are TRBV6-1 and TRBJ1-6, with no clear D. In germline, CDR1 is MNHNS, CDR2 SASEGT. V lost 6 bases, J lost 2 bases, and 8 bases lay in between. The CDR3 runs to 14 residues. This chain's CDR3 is CASRKGTYNSPLHF. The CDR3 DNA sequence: TGTGCCAGCAGAAAGGGCACCTATAATTCACCCCTCCACTTT.

Here the CDR3 DNA reads TGCAGCGTCCCTAGGGGTAACTATGGCTACACCTTC. This encodes CSVPRGNYGYTF. This chain uses TRBV29-1 with TRBJ1-2, with D maybe TRBD1 (5 bases). Trimming stripped 6 bases from V and 1 base from J, with 9 bases between. Germline V gene sequence: CDR1 SQVTM, CDR2 ANQGSEA. The CDR3 length is 12 residues. Full variable domain (rest looked up from reference TRBV29-1 and TRBJ1-2): SAVISQKPSRDICQRGTSLTIQCQVDSQVTMMFWYRQQPGQSLTLIATANQGSEATYESGFVIDKFPISRPNLTFSTLTVSNMSPEDSSIYLCSVPRGNYGYTFGSGTRLTVV.

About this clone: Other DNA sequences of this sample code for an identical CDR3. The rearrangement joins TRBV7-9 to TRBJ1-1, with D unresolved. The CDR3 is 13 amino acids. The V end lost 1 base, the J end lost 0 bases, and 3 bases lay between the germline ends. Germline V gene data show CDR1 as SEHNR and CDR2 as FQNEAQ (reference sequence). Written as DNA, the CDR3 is TGTGCCAGCAGCTTAGATATGAACACTGAAGCTTTCTTT. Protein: CASSLDMNTEAFF.

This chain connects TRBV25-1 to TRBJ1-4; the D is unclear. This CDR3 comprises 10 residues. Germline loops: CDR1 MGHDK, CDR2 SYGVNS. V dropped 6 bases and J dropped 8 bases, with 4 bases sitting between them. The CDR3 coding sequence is TGTGCCAGCAGCCAAGAAAAACTGTTTTTT. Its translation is CASSQEKLFF.

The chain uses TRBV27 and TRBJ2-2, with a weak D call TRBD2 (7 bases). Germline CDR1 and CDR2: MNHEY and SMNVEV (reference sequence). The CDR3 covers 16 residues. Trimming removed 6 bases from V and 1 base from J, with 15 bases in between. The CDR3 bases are TGTGCCAGCAGAGGGGGACTAACCCTGAACACCGGGGAGCTGTTTTTT. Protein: CASRGGLTLNTGELFF.

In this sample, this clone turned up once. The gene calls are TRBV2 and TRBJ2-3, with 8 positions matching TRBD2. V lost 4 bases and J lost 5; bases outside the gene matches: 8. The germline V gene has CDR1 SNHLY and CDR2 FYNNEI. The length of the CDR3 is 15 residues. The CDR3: CASSATSGTGDTQYF. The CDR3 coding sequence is TGTGCCAGCAGTGCAACTAGCGGAACTGGAGATACGCAGTATTTT.

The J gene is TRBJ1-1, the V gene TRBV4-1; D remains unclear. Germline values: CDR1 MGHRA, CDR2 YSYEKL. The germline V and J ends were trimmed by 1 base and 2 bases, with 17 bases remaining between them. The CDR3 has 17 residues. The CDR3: CASSQGSRLGFNTEAFF. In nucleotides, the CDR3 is TGCGCCAGCAGCCAAGGTTCTCGTTTAGGGTTTAACACTGAAGCTTTCTTT.

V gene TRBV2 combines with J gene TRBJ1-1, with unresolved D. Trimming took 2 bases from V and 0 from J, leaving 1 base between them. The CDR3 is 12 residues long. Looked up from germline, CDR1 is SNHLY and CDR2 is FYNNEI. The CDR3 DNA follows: TGTGCCAGCAGTGAAATGAACACTGAAGCTTTCTTT. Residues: CASSEMNTEAFF. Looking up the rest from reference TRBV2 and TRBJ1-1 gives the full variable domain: EPEVTQTPSHQVTQMGQEVILRCVPISNHLYFYWYRQILGQKVEFLVSFYNNEISEKSEIFDDQFSVERPDGSNFTLKIRSTKLEDSAMYFCASSEMNTEAFFGQGTRLTVV.

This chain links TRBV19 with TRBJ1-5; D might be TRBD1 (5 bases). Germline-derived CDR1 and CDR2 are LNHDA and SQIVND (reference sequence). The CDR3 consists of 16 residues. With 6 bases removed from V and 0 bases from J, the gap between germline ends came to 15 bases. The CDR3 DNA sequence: TGTGCCAGTAGCCCCCTACTTGGACATAGCAATCAGCCCCAGCATTTT. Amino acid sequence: CASSPLLGHSNQPQHF.

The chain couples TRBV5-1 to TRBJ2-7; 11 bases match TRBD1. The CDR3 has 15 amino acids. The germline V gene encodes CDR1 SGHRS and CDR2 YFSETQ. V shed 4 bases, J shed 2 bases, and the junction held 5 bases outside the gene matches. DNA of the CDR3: TGCGCCAGCAGCCTAGGGACAGGGGGGACCTACGAGCAGTACTTC. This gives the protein CASSLGTGGTYEQYF.

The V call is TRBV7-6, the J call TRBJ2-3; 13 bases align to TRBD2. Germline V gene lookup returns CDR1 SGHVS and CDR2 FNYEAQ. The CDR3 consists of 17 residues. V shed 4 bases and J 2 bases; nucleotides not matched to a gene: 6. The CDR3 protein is CASSSPGLAGNTDTQYF. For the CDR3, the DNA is TGTGCCAGCAGCTCCCCGGGACTAGCGGGGAACACAGATACGCAGTATTTT.

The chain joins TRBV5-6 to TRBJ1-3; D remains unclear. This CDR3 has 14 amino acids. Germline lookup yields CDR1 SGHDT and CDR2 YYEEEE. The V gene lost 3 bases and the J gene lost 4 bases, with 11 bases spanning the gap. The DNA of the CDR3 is TGTGCCAGCAGCTCGTATGGCGGGGGAAACACCATATATTTT. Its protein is CASSSYGGGNTIYF. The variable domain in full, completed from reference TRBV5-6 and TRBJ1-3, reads DAGVTQSPTHLIKTRGQQVTLRCSPKSGHDTVSWYQQALGQGPQFIFQYYEEEERQRGNFPDRFSGHQFPNYSSELNVNALLLGDSALYLCASSSYGGGNTIYFGEGSWLTVV.

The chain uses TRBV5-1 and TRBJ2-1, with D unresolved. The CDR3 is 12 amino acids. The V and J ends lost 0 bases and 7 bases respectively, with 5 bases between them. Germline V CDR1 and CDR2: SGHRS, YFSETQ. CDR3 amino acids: CASSLEGNEQFF. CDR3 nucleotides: TGCGCCAGCAGCTTGGAGGGAAATGAGCAGTTCTTC.

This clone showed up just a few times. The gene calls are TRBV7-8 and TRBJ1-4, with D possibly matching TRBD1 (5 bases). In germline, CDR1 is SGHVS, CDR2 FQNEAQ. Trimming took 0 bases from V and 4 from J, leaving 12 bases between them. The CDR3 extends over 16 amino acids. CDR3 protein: CASSLASFGGNEKLFF. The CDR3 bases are TGTGCCAGCAGCTTAGCGAGCTTCGGGGGTAATGAAAAACTGTTTTTT.

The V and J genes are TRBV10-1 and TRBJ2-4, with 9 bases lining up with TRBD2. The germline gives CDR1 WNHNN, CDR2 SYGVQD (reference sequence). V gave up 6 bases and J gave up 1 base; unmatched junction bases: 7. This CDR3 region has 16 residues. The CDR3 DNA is TGCGCCAGCAGCGACCCCCTAGCGGGGGCCAAAAACATTCAGTACTTC. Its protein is CASSDPLAGAKNIQYF.

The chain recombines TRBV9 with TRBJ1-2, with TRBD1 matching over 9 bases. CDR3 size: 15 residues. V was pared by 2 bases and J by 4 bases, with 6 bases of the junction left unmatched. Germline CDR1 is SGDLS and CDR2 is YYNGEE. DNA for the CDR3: TGTGCCAGCAGCGTTAGGACAGGGGCCTCCTATGGCTACACCTTC. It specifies CASSVRTGASYGYTF. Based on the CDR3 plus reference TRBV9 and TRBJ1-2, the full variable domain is DSGVTQTPKHLITATGQRVTLRCSPRSGDLSVYWYQQSLDQGLQFLIQYYNGEERAKGNILERFSAQQFPDLHSELNLSSLELGDSALYFCASSVRTGASYGYTFGSGTRLTVV.

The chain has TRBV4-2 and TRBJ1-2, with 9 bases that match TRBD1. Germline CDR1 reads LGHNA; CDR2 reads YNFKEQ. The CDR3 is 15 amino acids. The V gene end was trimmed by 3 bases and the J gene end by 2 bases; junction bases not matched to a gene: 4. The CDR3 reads CASSQGQGENYGYTF. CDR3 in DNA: TGTGCCAGCAGCCAGGGACAGGGTGAGAACTATGGCTACACCTTC.

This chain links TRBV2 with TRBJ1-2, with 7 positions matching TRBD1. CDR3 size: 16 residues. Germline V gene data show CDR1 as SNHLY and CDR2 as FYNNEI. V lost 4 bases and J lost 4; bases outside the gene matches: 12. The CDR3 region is CASSGQGLDLSYGYTF. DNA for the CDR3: TGTGCCAGCAGTGGACAGGGACTCGACTTGTCCTATGGCTACACCTTC.

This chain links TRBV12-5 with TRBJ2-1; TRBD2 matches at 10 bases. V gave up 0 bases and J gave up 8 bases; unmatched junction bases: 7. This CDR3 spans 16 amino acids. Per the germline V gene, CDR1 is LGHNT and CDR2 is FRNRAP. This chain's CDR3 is CASGLVVRLAGDEQFF. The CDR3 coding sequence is TGTGCTAGTGGTTTGGTAGTCAGGCTAGCGGGGGATGAGCAGTTCTTC.

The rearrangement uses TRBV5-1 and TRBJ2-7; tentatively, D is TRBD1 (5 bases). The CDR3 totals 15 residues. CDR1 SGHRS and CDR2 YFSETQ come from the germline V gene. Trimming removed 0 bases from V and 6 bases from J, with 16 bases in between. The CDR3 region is CASSLVPDTGTEQYF. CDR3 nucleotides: TGCGCCAGCAGCTTGGTACCGGACACGGGTACCGAGCAGTACTTC.

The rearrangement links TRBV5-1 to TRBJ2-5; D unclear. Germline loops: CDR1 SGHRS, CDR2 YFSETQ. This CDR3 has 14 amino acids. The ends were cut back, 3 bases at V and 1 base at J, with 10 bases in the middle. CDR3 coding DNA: TGCGCCAGCAGCTCCCTAGGCACCCAAGAGACCCAGTACTTC. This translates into CASSSLGTQETQYF.

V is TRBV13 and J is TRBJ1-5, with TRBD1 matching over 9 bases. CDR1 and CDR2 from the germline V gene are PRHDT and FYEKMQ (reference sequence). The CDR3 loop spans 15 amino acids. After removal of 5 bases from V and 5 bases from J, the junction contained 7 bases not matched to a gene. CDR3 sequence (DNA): TGTGCCAGCAGCCTCGGACAGGGGCCTTATCAGCCCCAGCATTTT. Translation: CASSLGQGPYQPQHF.

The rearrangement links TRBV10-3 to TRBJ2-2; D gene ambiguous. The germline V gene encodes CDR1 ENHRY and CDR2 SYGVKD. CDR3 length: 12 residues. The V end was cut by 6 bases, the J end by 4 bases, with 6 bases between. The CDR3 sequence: CAIRSATGELFF. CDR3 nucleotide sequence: TGTGCCATCAGATCGGCCACCGGGGAGCTGTTTTTT.